One T cell receptor (beta chain) is described in this entry. Its antigen is not identified. This sample is drawn from a study of response to subunit inactivated influenza vaccine. Broader study findings: Each seasonal flu vaccination may recruit only limited new T cells, authors suggested.

Losses at the gene ends were 3 bases for V and 2 bases for J; bases not matched to a gene: 3. This CDR3 contains 14 residues. TCRdb re-analysed the RT-PCR reads in MiXCR, keeping a single row per CDR3 protein. The sample has hundreds of thousands of distinct CDR3 sequences, approximately 11% seen once. The receptor comes from a man aged 50 to 59 who received an inactivated influenza vaccine. The chain carries TRBV12-3 or TRBV12-4 and TRBJ2-5, with TRBD1 matching over 7 bases. This specimen consisted of PBMCs from blood, obtained roughly 6 weeks after vaccination. The CDR3 reads CASSFGDRQETQYF. Here the CDR3 DNA reads TGTGCCAGCAGTTTTGGGGACAGACAAGAGACCCAGTACTTC.